These T cell receptor beta chains were read from a single sample in a study of T cell repertoires in cytomegalovirus infection. TCRdb re-called the reads through MiXCR, storing one row per CDR3 protein. Among more than 200,000 distinct CDR3 sequences listed, roughly 9.1% were seen once. Sequencing was done on a sample of PBMCs. Receptors originate from a human donor in good health (CMV status not recorded). Some clones in this sample may be carry-over from other donors' samples. Each CDR3 is given with its conserved first and last residue. The D gene is left open where the match is weak. Not all rows give a size; the values are once, few, many and, for expanded clones, a class.

j_gene,d_gene,abundance,v_gene,CDR3aa,CDR3nt
TRBJ2-7,TRBD1,many,TRBV12-3/TRBV12-4,CASRPAGTGKNEQYF,TGTGCCAGCAGACCCGCCGGGACAGGGAAAAACGAGCAGTACTTC
TRBJ2-7,TRBD1,many,TRBV28,CASSGQGRLDEQYF,TGTGCCAGCAGTGGACAGGGGCGTCTGGACGAGCAGTACTTC
TRBJ2-2,-,many,TRBV7-2,CASSTRKAGELFF,TGTGCCAGCAGCACCCGTAAGGCCGGGGAGCTGTTTTTT
TRBJ1-1,TRBD1,many,TRBV5-1,CASSWGQGTEAFF,TGCGCCAGCAGCTGGGGACAGGGGACTGAAGCTTTCTTT
TRBJ1-4,-,many,TRBV6-1,CASDRSTNEKLFF,TGTGCCAGCGACCGATCAACTAATGAAAAACTGTTTTTT
TRBJ2-5,TRBD1,-,TRBV6-6,CASKNRDRGQETQYF,TGTGCCAGCAAGAACAGGGACAGGGGGCAAGAGACCCAGTACTTC
TRBJ2-4,-,many,TRBV7-2,CASSLAQFLGMGKNIQYF,TGTGCCAGCAGCTTAGCGCAATTCCTAGGAATGGGCAAAAACATTCAGTACTTC
TRBJ2-1,-,few,TRBV5-5,CASSLDGGRAGNEQFF,TGTGCCAGCAGCTTGGATGGCGGCCGGGCGGGGAATGAGCAGTTCTTC
TRBJ2-7,-,many,TRBV12-3/TRBV12-4,CASSFSANEQYF,TGTGCCAGCAGTTTTTCCGCGAACGAGCAGTACTTC
TRBJ1-3,-,many,TRBV6-2/TRBV6-3,CASSFGTTGNTIYF,TGTGCCAGCAGCTTCGGGACAACTGGAAACACCATATATTTT
TRBJ2-1,TRBD2,few,TRBV2,CASNQGLADNEQFF,TGTGCCAGCAACCAGGGACTAGCGGACAATGAGCAGTTCTTC
TRBJ1-1,TRBD1,-,TRBV5-1,CASSLSFSGQVNRGAFF,TGCGCCAGCAGCTTGTCGTTTAGTGGACAGGTCAACCGTGGGGCTTTCTTT
TRBJ2-7,TRBD1,few,TRBV12-3/TRBV12-4,CASSLSLGTGDYEQYF,TGTGCCAGCAGTCTAAGCCTCGGGACAGGGGACTACGAGCAGTACTTC
TRBJ2-7,TRBD2,many,TRBV5-4,CASSLVAGGFEQYF,TGTGCCAGCAGCTTGGTTGCGGGAGGTTTCGAGCAGTACTTC
TRBJ1-1,-,many,TRBV7-9,CASSPTGQIGGTEAFF,TGTGCCAGCAGCCCTACGGGACAAATTGGGGGGACTGAAGCTTTCTTT
TRBJ2-3,-,once,TRBV2,CASTRDLFGNTQYF,TGTGCCAGCACTCGGGACTTGTTCGGTAATACGCAGTATTTT